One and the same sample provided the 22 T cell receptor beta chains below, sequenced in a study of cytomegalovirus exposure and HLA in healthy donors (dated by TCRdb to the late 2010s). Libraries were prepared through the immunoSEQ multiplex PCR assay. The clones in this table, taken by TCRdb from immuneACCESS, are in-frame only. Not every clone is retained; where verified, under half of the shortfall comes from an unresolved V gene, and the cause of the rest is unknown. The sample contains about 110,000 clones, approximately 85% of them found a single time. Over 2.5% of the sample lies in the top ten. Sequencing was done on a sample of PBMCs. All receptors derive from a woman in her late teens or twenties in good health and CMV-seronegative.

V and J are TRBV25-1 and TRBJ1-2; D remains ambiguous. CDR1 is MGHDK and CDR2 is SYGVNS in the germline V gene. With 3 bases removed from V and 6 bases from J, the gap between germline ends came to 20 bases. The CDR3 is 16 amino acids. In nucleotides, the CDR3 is TGTGCCAGCAGTGACTCTCTCAAGGACGGAGGACATGGCTACACCTTC. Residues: CASSDSLKDGGHGYTF.

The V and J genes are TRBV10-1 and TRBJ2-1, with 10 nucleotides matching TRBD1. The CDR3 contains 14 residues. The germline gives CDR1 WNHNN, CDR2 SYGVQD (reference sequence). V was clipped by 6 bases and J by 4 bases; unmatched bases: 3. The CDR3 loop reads CASSPGQGYNEQFF. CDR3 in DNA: TGCGCCAGCAGCCCGGGACAGGGGTACAATGAGCAGTTCTTC.

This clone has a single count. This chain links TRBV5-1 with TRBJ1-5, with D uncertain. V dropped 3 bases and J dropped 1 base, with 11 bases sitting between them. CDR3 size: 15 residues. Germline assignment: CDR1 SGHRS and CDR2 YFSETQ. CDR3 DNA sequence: TGCGCCAGCAGCTCTGGAGTATTGAGCAATCAGCCCCAGCATTTT. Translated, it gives CASSSGVLSNQPQHF.

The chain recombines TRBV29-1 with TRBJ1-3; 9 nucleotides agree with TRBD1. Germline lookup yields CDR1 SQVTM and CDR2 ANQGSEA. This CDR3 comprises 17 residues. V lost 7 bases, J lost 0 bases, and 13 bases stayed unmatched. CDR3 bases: TGCAGCGCCCTCTCTACCGGGACAGGGACCTCTGGAAACACCATATATTTT. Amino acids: CSALSTGTGTSGNTIYF.

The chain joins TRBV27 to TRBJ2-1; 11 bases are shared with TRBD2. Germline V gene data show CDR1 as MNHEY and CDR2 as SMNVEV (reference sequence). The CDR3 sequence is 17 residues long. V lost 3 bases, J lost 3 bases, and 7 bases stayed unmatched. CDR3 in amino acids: CASSFRTSGGDYNEQFF. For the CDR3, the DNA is TGTGCCAGCAGTTTTCGAACTAGCGGGGGAGACTACAATGAGCAGTTCTTC.

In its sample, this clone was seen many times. The CDR3 DNA follows: TGCGCCAGCAGCCAAGTCCAGGGTGGCAATCAGCCCCAGCATTTT. It translates to CASSQVQGGNQPQHF. V is TRBV4-1 and J is TRBJ1-5, with D possibly being TRBD1 (5 bases). The ends were cut back, 1 base at V and 2 bases at J, with 9 bases in the middle. This CDR3 is built from 15 residues. Germline V gives CDR1 MGHRA, CDR2 YSYEKL.

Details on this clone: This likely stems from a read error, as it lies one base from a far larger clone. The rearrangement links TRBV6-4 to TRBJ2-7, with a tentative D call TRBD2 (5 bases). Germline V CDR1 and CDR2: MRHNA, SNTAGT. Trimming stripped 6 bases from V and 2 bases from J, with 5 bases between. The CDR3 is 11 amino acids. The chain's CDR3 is CASRGAYEQYF. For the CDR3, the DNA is TGTGCCAGCAGGGGAGCCTACGAGCAGTACTTC.

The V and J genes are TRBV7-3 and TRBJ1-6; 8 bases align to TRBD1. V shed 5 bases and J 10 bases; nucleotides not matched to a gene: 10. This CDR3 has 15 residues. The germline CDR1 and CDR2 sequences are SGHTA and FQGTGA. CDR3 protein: CASSKSGQGGSPLHF. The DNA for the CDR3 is TGTGCCAGCAGCAAATCCGGACAGGGCGGCTCACCCCTCCACTTT.

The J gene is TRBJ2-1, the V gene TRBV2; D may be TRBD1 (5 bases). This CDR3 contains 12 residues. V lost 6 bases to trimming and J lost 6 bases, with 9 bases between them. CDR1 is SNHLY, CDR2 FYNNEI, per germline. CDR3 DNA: TGTGCCAGCAGCGCAGGGCTCAATGAGCAGTTCTTC. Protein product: CASSAGLNEQFF. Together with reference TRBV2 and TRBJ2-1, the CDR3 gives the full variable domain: EPEVTQTPSHQVTQMGQEVILRCVPISNHLYFYWYRQILGQKVEFLVSFYNNEISEKSEIFDDQFSVERPDGSNFTLKIRSTKLEDSAMYFCASSAGLNEQFFGPGTRLTVL.

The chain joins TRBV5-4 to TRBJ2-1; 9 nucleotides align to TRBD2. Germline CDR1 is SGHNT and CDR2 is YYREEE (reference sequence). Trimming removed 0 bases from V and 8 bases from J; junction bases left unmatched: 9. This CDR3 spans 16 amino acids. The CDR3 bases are TGTGCCAGCAGCTTGGAACGGCGGGGGGGCTGGGATGAGCAGTTCTTC. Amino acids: CASSLERRGGWDEQFF. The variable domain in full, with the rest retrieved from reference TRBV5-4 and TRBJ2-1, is ETGVTQSPTHLIKTRGQQVTLRCSSQSGHNTVSWYQQALGQGPQFIFQYYREEENGRGNFPPRFSGLQFPNYSSELNVNALELDDSALYLCASSLERRGGWDEQFFGPGTRLTVL.

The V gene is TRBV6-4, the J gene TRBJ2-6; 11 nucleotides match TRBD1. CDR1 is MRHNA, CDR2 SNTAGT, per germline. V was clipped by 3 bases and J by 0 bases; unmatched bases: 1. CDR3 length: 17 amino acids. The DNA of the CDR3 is TGTGCCAGCAGTGATGGGACAGGGGGCTCTGGGGCCAACGTCCTGACTTTC. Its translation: CASSDGTGGSGANVLTF.

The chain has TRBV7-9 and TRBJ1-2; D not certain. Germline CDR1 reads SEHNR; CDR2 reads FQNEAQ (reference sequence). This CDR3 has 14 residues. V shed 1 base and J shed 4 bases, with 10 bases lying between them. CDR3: CASSLVEGSYGYTF. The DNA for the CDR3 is TGTGCCAGCAGCTTAGTCGAGGGAAGCTATGGCTACACCTTC.

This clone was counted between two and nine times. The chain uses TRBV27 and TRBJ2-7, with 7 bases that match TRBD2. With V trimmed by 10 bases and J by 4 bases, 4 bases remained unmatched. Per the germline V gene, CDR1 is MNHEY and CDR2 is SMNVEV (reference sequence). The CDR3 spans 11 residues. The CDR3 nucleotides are TGTGCCACTTGGGGAGGGTACGAGCAGTACTTC. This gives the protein CATWGGYEQYF.

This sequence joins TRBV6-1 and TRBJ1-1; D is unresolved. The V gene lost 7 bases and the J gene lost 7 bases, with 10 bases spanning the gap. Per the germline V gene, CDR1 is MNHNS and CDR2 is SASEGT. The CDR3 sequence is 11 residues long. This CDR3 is CASTWRVEAFF. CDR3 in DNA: TGTGCCAGCACTTGGAGGGTTGAAGCTTTCTTT.

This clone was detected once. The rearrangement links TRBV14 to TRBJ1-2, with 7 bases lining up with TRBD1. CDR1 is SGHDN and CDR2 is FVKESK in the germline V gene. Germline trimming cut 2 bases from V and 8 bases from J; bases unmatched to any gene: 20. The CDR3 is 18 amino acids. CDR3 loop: CASSQIFYGDSPRGGYTF. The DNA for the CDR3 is TGTGCCAGCAGCCAAATTTTTTACGGGGACAGCCCGCGAGGGGGCTACACCTTC.

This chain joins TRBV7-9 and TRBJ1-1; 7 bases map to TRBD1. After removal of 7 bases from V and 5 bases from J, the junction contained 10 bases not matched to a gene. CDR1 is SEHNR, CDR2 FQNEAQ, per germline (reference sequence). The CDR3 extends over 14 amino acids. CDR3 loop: CASTIRDSGTEAFF. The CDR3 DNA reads TGTGCCAGCACCATACGGGACAGCGGGACTGAAGCTTTCTTT.

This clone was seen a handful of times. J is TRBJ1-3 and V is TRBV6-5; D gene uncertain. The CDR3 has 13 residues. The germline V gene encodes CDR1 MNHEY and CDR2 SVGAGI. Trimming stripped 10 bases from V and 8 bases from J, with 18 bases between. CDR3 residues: CATRLGGFDTIYF. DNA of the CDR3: TGTGCCACCCGTCTCGGAGGGTTCGACACCATATATTTT.

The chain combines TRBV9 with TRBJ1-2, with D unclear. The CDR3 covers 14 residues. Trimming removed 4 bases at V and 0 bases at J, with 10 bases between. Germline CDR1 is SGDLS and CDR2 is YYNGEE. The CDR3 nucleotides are TGTGCCAGCAGCTTAACCAACACTAACTATGGCTACACCTTC. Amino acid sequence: CASSLTNTNYGYTF.

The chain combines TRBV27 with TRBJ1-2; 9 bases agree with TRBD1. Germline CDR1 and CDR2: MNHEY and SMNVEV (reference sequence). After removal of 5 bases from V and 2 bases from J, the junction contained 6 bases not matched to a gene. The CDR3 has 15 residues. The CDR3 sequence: CASSAPGQGNYGYTF. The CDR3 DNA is TGTGCCAGCAGTGCACCGGGACAGGGAAACTATGGCTACACCTTC.

DNA for the CDR3: TGCGCCAGCAGCCTGCGCCTGAACACTGAAGCTTTCTTT. This sequence encodes CASSLRLNTEAFF. V and J are TRBV5-1 and TRBJ1-1; D gene unclear. CDR3 size: 13 residues. V was cut by 4 bases and J by 0 bases, with 7 bases left in between. CDR1 SGHRS and CDR2 YFSETQ come from the germline V gene.

Here the CDR3 reads CASRASDSYPQHF. For the CDR3, the DNA is TGTGCCAGCAGAGCATCGGACAGCTATCCCCAGCATTTT. The chain joins TRBV7-6 to TRBJ1-5, with a weak D call TRBD1 (6 bases). Trimming removed 6 bases from V and 10 bases from J, with 16 bases in between. Germline CDR1 reads SGHVS; CDR2 reads FNYEAQ. This CDR3 has 13 residues. Full variable domain (remainder filled in from reference TRBV7-6 and TRBJ1-5): GAGVSQSPRYKVTKRGQDVALRCDPISGHVSLYWYRQALGQGPEFLTYFNYEAQQDKSGLPNDRFSAERPEGSISTLTIQRTEQRDSAMYRCASRASDSYPQHFGDGTRLSIL.

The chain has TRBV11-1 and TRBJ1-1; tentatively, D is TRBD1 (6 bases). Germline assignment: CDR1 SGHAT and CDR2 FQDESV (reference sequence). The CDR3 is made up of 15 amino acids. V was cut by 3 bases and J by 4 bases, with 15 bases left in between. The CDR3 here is CASSFRGASGTEAFF. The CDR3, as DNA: TGTGCCAGCAGCTTTCGGGGGGCCTCGGGCACTGAAGCTTTCTTT.